The 2 T cell receptor beta chains below come from one sample, sequenced in a study of T cell responses to AZD1222 COVID-19 vaccine. TCRdb's copy holds only in-frame clones and misses some; the assay was immunoSEQ multiplex PCR. The data contain 95,000 to 150,000 clones, 80% to 95% of them singletons. This material consisted of peripheral blood, taken 28 days after the second dose of the MenACWY control vaccine. Source of these receptors: an adult who received the MenACWY meningococcal vaccine as a control.

This clone was recorded once. The chain couples TRBV7-8 to TRBJ2-7; TRBD1 or TRBD2 may be the D gene (6 bases each). Trimming left V 1 base short and J 3 bases short, with 13 bases between. The CDR3 is made up of 15 amino acids. CDR1 SGHVS and CDR2 FQNEAQ come from the germline V gene. In DNA, the CDR3 is TGTGCCAGCAGCTTAGTGGGGGGCCCCGACTACGAGCAGTACTTC. This gives the protein CASSLVGGPDYEQYF.

The chain couples TRBV6-4 to TRBJ2-5; no clear D. The CDR3 consists of 9 residues. Looked up from germline, CDR1 is MRHNA and CDR2 is SNTAGT. V was cut by 9 bases and J by 4 bases, with 3 bases left in between. The CDR3, as DNA: TGTGCCAGTCGAGAGACCCAGTACTTC. Protein: CASRETQYF.